This T cell receptor (beta chain) was sequenced for a study of T-cell memory formation after mild COVID-19. Study overall: TCR clustering was largely donor specific. Study-wide findings and caveats: Clones that got smaller from day 15 to 85 had even CD4/CD8, while clones growing later tipped toward CD4+.

MiXCR, applied by TCRdb to the 5' RACE reads, yields one record per CDR3 protein. The sample has 180,000 or so distinct CDR3 sequences, around 16% seen once; the top ten hold roughly 1.9%. This clonotype was seen at least ten times. The antigen is undetermined. Germline CDR1 and CDR2: SGHRS and YFSETQ. This CDR3 has 14 amino acids. V lost 4 bases to trimming and J lost 6 bases; unmatched junction nucleotides: 5. This TCR was sampled from an adult woman who had mild COVID-19 (a few samples of this study predate the infection). Cell type and time point are not known. The chain joins TRBV5-1 to TRBJ2-7; 12 nucleotides agree with TRBD1. The sequencing sample was made of PBMCs or a T cell subset sorted from them (not recorded which). In DNA, the CDR3 is TGCGCCAGCAGCCCGGGGACAGGGGGCTCCGAGCAGTACTTC. Translation: CASSPGTGGSEQYF. Together with reference TRBV5-1 and TRBJ2-7, the CDR3 gives the full variable domain: KAGVTQTPRYLIKTRGQQVTLSCSPISGHRSVSWYQQTPGQGLQFLFEYFSETQRNKGNFPGRFSGRQFSNSRSEMNVSTLELGDSALYLCASSPGTGGSEQYFGPGTRLTVT.